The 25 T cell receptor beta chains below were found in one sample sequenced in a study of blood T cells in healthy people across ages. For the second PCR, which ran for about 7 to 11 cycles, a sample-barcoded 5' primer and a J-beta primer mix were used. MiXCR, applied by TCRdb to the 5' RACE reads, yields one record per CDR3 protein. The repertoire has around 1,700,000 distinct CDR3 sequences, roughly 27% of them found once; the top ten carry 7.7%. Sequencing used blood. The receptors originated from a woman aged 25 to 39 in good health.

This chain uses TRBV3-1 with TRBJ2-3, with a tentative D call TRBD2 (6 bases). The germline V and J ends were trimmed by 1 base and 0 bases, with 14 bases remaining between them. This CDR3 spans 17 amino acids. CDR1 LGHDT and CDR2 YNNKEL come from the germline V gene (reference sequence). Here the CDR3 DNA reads TGTGCCAGCAGCCAAGGAGAGACGGGAGACAGCACAGATACGCAGTATTTT. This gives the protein CASSQGETGDSTDTQYF.

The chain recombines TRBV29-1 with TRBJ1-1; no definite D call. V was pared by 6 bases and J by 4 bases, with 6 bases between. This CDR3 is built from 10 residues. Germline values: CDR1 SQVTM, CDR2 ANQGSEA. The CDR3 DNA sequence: TGCAGCGTAGCAACCACTGAAGCTTTCTTT. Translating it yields CSVATTEAFF.

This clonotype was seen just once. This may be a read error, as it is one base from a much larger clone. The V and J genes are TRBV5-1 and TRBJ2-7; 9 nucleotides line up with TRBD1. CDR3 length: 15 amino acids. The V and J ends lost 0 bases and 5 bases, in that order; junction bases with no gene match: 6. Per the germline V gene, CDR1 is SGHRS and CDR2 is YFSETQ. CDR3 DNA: TGCGCCAGCAGCTTGGGGGGACAGGGAAGGAACGAGCAGTACTTC. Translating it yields CASSLGGQGRNEQYF. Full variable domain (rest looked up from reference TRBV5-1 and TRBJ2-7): KAGVTQTPRYLIKTRGQQVTLSCSPISGHRSVSWYQQTPGQGLQFLFEYFSETQRNKGNFPGRFSGRQFSNSRSEMNVSTLELGDSALYLCASSLGGQGRNEQYFGPGTRLTVT.

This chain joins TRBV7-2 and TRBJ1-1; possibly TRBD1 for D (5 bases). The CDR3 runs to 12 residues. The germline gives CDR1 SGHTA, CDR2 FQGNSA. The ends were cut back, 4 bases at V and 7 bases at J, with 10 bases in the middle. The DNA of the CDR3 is TGTGCCAGCAGCTCTCAGGGTTTTGAAGCTTTCTTT. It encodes CASSSQGFEAFF.

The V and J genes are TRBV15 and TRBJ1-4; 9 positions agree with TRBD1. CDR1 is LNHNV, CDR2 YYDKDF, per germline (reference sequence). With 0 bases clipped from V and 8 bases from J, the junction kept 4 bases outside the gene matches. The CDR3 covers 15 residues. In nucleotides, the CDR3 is TGTGCCACCAGCAGAGAGAAGACAGGGGGAGAAAAACTGTTTTTT. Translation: CATSREKTGGEKLFF.

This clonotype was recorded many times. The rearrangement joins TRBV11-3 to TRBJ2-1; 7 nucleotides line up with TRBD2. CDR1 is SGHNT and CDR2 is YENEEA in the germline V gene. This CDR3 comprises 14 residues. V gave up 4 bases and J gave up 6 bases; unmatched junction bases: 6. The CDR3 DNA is TGTGCCAGCAGCTCGGCGGGGGTACCCAATGAGCAGTTCTTC. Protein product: CASSSAGVPNEQFF.

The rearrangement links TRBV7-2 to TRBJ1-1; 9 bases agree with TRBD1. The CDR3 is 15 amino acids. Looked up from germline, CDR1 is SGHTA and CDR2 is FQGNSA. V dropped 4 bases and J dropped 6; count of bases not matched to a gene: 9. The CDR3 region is CASSSGGTGRAEAFF. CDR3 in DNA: TGTGCCAGCAGCTCAGGGGGGACAGGGAGGGCTGAAGCTTTCTTT.

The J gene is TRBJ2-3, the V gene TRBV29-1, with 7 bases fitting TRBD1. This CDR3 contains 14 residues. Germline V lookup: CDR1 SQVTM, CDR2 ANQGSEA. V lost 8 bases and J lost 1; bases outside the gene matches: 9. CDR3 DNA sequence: TGCAGCTCCTGGGACAGAACGCGCACAGATACGCAGTATTTT. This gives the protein CSSWDRTRTDTQYF.

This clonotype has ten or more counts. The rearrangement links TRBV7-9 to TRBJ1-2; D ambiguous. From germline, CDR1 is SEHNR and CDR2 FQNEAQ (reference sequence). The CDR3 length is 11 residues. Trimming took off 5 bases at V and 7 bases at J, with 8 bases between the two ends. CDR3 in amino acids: CASSALSGYTF. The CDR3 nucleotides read TGTGCCAGCAGCGCACTAAGTGGCTACACCTTC.

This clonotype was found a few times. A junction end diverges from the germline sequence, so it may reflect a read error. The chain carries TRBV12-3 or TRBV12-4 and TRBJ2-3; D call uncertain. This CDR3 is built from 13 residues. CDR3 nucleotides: TGTGCCCGCAGTCCCGACCGCACAGATACGCAGTATTTT. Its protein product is CARSPDRTDTQYF.

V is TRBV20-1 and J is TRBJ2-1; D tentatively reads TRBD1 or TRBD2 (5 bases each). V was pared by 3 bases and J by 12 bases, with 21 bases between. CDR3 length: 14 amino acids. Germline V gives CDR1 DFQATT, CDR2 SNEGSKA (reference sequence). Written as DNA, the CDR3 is TGCAGTGCTAGGAGCGAGTGGGACCCGGGACGGCAGTTCTTC. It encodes CSARSEWDPGRQFF.

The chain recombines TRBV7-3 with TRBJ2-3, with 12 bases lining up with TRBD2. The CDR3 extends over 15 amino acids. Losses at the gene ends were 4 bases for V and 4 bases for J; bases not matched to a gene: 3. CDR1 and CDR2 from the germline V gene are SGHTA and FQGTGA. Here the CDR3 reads CASSSGLAGPDTQYF. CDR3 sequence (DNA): TGTGCCAGCAGCTCAGGACTAGCGGGACCAGATACGCAGTATTTT.

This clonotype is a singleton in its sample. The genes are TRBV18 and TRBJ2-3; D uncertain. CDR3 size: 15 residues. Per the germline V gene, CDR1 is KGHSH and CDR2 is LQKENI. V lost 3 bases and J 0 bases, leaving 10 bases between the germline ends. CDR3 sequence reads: CASSPRLSSTDTQYF. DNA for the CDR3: TGTGCCAGCTCACCGAGACTTTCTAGCACAGATACGCAGTATTTT.

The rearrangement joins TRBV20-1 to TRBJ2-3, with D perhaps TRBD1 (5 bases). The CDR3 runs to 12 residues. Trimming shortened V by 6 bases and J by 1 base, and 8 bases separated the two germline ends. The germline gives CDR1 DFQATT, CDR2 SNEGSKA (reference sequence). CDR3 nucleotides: TGCAGTGCCCAACAGGGCACAGATACGCAGTATTTT. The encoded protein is CSAQQGTDTQYF.

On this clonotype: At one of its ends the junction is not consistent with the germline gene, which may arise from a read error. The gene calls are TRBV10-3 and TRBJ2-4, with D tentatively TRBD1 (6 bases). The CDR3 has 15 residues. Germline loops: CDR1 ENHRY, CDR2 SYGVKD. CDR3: CAIRDPGTSGNIRYF. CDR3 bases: TGTGCCATCAGGGACCCAGGGACAAGCGGAAACATTCGGTACTTC.

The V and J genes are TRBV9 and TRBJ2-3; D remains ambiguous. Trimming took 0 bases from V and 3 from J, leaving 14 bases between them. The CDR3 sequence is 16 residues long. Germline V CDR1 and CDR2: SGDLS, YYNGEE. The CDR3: CASSVGSQPSTDTQYF. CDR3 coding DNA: TGTGCCAGCAGCGTAGGGTCACAACCATCGACAGATACGCAGTATTTT.

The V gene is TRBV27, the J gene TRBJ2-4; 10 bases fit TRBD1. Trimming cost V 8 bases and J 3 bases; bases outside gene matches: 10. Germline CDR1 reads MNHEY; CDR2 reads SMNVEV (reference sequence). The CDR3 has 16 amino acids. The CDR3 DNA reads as TGTGCCAGCTTCGGGGACAGGGGTCAAGGCAAAAACATTCAGTACTTC. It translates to CASFGDRGQGKNIQYF.

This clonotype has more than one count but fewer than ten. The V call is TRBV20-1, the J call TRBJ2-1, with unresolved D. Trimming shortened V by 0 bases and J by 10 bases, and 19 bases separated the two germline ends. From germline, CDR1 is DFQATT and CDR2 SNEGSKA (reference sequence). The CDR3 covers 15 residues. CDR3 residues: CSARDPARFVTEQFF. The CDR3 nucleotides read TGCAGTGCTAGAGACCCTGCCCGTTTCGTTACGGAGCAGTTCTTC.

The CDR3 sequence: CASRPATGDYEQYF. CDR3 coding DNA: TGTGCCAGTCGTCCCGCGACAGGCGACTACGAGCAGTACTTC. V and J are TRBV19 and TRBJ2-7; D is possibly TRBD1 (6 bases). Per the germline V gene, CDR1 is LNHDA and CDR2 is SQIVND (reference sequence). The CDR3 spans 14 residues. The V and J ends lost 8 bases and 3 bases respectively, with 17 bases between them.

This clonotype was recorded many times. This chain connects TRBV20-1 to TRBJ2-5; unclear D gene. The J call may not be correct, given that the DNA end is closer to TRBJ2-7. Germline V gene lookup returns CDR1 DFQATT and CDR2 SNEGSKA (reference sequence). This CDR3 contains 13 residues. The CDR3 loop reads CSAKPKSWGEQYF. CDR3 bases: TGCAGTGCTAAGCCAAAGAGTTGGGGCGAGCAGTACTTC.

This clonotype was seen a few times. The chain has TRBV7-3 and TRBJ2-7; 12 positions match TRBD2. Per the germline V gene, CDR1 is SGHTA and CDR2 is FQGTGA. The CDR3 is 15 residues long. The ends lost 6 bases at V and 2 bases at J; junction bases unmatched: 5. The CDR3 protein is CASRFTSGGPYEQYF. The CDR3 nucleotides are TGTGCCAGCAGATTTACTAGCGGGGGGCCCTACGAGCAGTACTTC.

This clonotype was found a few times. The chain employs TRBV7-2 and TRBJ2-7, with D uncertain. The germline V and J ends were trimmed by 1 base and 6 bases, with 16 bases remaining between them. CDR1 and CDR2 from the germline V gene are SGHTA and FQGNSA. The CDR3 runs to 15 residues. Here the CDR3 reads CASSLGASGFLEQYF. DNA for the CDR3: TGTGCCAGCAGCTTAGGTGCTAGTGGGTTCCTCGAGCAGTACTTC.

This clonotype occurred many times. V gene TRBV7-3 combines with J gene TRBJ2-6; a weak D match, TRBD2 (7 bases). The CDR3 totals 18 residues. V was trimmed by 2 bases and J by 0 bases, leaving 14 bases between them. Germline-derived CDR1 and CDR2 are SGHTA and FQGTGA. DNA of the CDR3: TGTGCCAGCAGCTTAGTGGCGGGGGCCCTCTCTGGGGCCAACGTCCTGACTTTC. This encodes CASSLVAGALSGANVLTF.

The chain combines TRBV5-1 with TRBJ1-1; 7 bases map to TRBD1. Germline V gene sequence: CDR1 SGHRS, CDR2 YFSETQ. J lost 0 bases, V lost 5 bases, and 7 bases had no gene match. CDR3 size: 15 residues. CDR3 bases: TGCGCCAGCAGAGGGGGGACAGCCATGAACACTGAAGCTTTCTTT. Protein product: CASRGGTAMNTEAFF.

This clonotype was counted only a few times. Written as DNA, the CDR3 is TGTGCCAGCAGCTTGGACCACAGGGGTCCTGGCTACACCTTC. This gives the protein CASSLDHRGPGYTF. This chain connects TRBV7-2 to TRBJ1-2, with TRBD1 matching 7 bases. Germline V CDR1 and CDR2: SGHTA, FQGNSA. The trim removed 3 bases at V and 7 bases at J, leaving 8 bases unmatched. The CDR3 length is 14 residues.